The 17 T cell receptor beta chains in this list originate from one sample, sequenced in a study of cytomegalovirus exposure and HLA in healthy donors. Both 60 Vbeta primers and 13 Jbeta primers went into the PCR. Method: immunoSEQ multiplex PCR; TCRdb's copy keeps in-frame clones and lacks some. This repertoire shows 97,000 or so clones, around 68% found once; its top ten account for approximately 4.8%. The specimen was PBMCs. The receptors originated from a human donor in good health.

The chain uses TRBV5-8 and TRBJ2-3, with 10 bases matching TRBD1. The CDR3 is 15 amino acids. V trimming: 2 bases; J trimming: 5 bases; junction bases outside the gene matches: 5. The germline gives CDR1 SGHTS, CDR2 YDEGEE. The CDR3 DNA reads as TGTGCCAGCAGCTTCGACAGGGGGCGGGGAGATACGCAGTATTTT. This gives the protein CASSFDRGRGDTQYF.

A single count supports this clone. The rearrangement uses TRBV19 and TRBJ2-1; D might be TRBD2 (5 bases). Looked up from germline, CDR1 is LNHDA and CDR2 is SQIVND (reference sequence). Between the trimmed V and J ends, which lost 3 bases and 0 bases, there was a span of 9 bases. The CDR3 consists of 15 residues. In DNA form, the CDR3 reads TGTGCCAGTAGTATGGGCGGGCCCTCCTACAATGAGCAGTTCTTC. Its translation: CASSMGGPSYNEQFF.

The rearrangement uses TRBV28 and TRBJ1-2, with TRBD1 identical over 12 bases. Trimming at V came to 6 bases and at J to 7 bases, leaving 9 bases not matched to a gene. The CDR3 runs 15 residues. Germline V CDR1 and CDR2: MDHEN, SYDVKM. The CDR3 DNA sequence: TGTGCCAGCAGCCTCCGGGACAGGGGGCGAGGTGGCTACACCTTC. As protein: CASSLRDRGRGGYTF.

This clone turned up a few times. This chain connects TRBV7-9 to TRBJ2-5; D gene unclear. The CDR3 extends over 12 amino acids. Per the germline V gene, CDR1 is SEHNR and CDR2 is FQNEAQ (reference sequence). Trimming removed 6 bases from V and 1 base from J, with 6 bases in between. CDR3: CASSLLQETQYF. CDR3 in DNA: TGTGCCAGCAGTCTCCTCCAAGAGACCCAGTACTTC.

The chain uses TRBV5-6 and TRBJ2-7; TRBD1 matches at 10 bases. V lost 2 bases to trimming and J lost 4 bases; unmatched junction nucleotides: 9. This CDR3 is built from 16 residues. The germline V gene has CDR1 SGHDT and CDR2 YYEEEE. The CDR3 DNA reads as TGTGCCAGCAGCTTCTTCACGACAGGGGGCCGGTACGAGCAGTACTTC. Translating gives CASSFFTTGGRYEQYF.

The rearrangement links TRBV6-1 to TRBJ2-5; 7 nucleotides match TRBD2. The J call may be incorrect, as the DNA end agrees better with TRBJ2-7. This CDR3 region has 13 residues. From germline, CDR1 is MNHNS and CDR2 SASEGT. The DNA for the CDR3 is TGTGCCAGCAACCCTAGCGGAGGTTACGAGCAGTACTTC. This codes for CASNPSGGYEQYF.

This chain links TRBV28 with TRBJ2-7; TRBD1 might be the D (6 bases). Germline assignment: CDR1 MDHEN and CDR2 SYDVKM. V lost 6 bases and J lost 4, with 13 bases in between. This CDR3 has 13 residues. The CDR3 DNA is TGTGCCAGCAGGGGGACAACCCGATACGAGCAGTACTTC. Protein: CASRGTTRYEQYF.

In its sample, this clone was seen once. The V and J genes are TRBV11-2 and TRBJ2-1; maybe TRBD1 (6 bases). V gave up 7 bases and J gave up 1 base, with 11 bases separating them. The CDR3 is 14 residues long. Germline V gene data show CDR1 as SGHAT and CDR2 as FQNNGV. The CDR3 DNA reads TGTGCCAGCACCTGGACAGATTCCTACAATGAGCAGTTCTTC. Translated: CASTWTDSYNEQFF.

This clone was picked up a small number of times. The rearrangement uses TRBV4-1 and TRBJ2-3; 7 bases line up with TRBD1. The V gene's germline CDR1 is MGHRA and CDR2 YSYEKL. The CDR3 has 16 amino acids. The V gene end was trimmed by 2 bases and the J gene end by 1 base; junction bases not matched to a gene: 6. CDR3 in DNA: TGCGCCAGCAGCCAATATACAGGGGTAGGCACAGATACGCAGTATTTT. Translation gives CASSQYTGVGTDTQYF.

The rearrangement uses TRBV28 and TRBJ2-3; the D gene is possibly TRBD2 (5 bases). In germline, CDR1 is MDHEN, CDR2 SYDVKM. Between the trimmed V and J ends, which lost 8 bases and 6 bases, there was a span of 18 bases. The length of the CDR3 is 14 residues. The CDR3 spells CASDGWTRADTQYF. The CDR3 DNA is TGTGCCAGCGATGGCTGGACGAGGGCTGATACGCAGTATTTT. Variable domain in full (rest from reference TRBV28 and TRBJ2-3): DVKVTQSSRYLVKRTGEKVFLECVQDMDHENMFWYRQDPGLGLRLIYFSYDVKMKEKGDIPEGYSVSREKKERFSLILESASTNQTSMYLCASDGWTRADTQYFGPGTRLTVL.

V is TRBV5-6 and J is TRBJ2-2; D call uncertain. V dropped 2 bases and J dropped 6 bases, with 8 bases sitting between them. This CDR3 has 13 residues. Germline V lookup: CDR1 SGHDT, CDR2 YYEEEE. The CDR3 region is CASSLTYAGELFF. The CDR3 nucleotides are TGTGCCAGCAGCTTAACTTACGCCGGGGAGCTGTTTTTT.

This clone was seen a handful of times. This chain connects TRBV15 to TRBJ2-3; 7 bases are a match to TRBD2. Germline CDR1 reads LNHNV; CDR2 reads YYDKDF (reference sequence). CDR3 size: 15 residues. V lost 0 bases to trimming and J lost 7 bases; unmatched junction nucleotides: 7. This chain's CDR3 is CATSRDGRVGNTQYF. The DNA for the CDR3 is TGTGCCACCAGCAGAGATGGGAGGGTAGGAAATACGCAGTATTTT.

This chain uses TRBV29-1 with TRBJ2-3, with D maybe TRBD1 (5 bases). Trimming cost V 6 bases and J 4 bases, with 17 bases left between them. The CDR3 extends over 14 amino acids. Germline V CDR1 and CDR2: SQVTM, ANQGSEA. The CDR3 region has the DNA TGCAGCGTGCGGACAACCGTAGGGGCAGATACGCAGTATTTT. It codes for CSVRTTVGADTQYF.

The chain links TRBV28 to TRBJ2-1, with unresolved D. This CDR3 is built from 16 residues. The germline V gene has CDR1 MDHEN and CDR2 SYDVKM. V shed 5 bases and J shed 4 bases, with 18 bases lying between them. The CDR3, as DNA: TGTGCCAGCAGTCAACCCCCCTCCCTCGGGTACAATGAGCAGTTCTTC. Its translation: CASSQPPSLGYNEQFF.

V is TRBV5-6 and J is TRBJ2-5, with a tentative D call TRBD2 (5 bases). The J call may be in error: the DNA end matches TRBJ2-7 better. CDR3 size: 14 residues. Germline CDR1 reads SGHDT; CDR2 reads YYEEEE. CDR3 DNA: TGTGCCAGCAGCTTGAGGCTTATCGGGAACGAGCAGTACTTC. This translates into CASSLRLIGNEQYF.

The V call is TRBV18, the J call TRBJ2-3, with 9 bases fitting TRBD1. Trimming cost V 1 base and J 5 bases; bases outside gene matches: 4. Germline CDR1 KGHSH, CDR2 LQKENI. The CDR3 length is 15 residues. The CDR3 region is CASSPRDRAKDTQYF. DNA of the CDR3: TGTGCCAGCTCACCACGGGACAGGGCAAAAGATACGCAGTATTTT.

This clone was found a few times. V is TRBV10-3 and J is TRBJ2-3, with TRBD2 matching 12 bases. The CDR3 is 16 residues long. The V and J ends lost 2 bases and 4 bases, in that order; junction bases with no gene match: 4. The germline CDR1 and CDR2 sequences are ENHRY and SYGVKD. The CDR3 DNA reads TGTGCCATCAGTGAGAGGACTAGCGGGACCGCAGATACGCAGTATTTT. The encoded protein is CAISERTSGTADTQYF.